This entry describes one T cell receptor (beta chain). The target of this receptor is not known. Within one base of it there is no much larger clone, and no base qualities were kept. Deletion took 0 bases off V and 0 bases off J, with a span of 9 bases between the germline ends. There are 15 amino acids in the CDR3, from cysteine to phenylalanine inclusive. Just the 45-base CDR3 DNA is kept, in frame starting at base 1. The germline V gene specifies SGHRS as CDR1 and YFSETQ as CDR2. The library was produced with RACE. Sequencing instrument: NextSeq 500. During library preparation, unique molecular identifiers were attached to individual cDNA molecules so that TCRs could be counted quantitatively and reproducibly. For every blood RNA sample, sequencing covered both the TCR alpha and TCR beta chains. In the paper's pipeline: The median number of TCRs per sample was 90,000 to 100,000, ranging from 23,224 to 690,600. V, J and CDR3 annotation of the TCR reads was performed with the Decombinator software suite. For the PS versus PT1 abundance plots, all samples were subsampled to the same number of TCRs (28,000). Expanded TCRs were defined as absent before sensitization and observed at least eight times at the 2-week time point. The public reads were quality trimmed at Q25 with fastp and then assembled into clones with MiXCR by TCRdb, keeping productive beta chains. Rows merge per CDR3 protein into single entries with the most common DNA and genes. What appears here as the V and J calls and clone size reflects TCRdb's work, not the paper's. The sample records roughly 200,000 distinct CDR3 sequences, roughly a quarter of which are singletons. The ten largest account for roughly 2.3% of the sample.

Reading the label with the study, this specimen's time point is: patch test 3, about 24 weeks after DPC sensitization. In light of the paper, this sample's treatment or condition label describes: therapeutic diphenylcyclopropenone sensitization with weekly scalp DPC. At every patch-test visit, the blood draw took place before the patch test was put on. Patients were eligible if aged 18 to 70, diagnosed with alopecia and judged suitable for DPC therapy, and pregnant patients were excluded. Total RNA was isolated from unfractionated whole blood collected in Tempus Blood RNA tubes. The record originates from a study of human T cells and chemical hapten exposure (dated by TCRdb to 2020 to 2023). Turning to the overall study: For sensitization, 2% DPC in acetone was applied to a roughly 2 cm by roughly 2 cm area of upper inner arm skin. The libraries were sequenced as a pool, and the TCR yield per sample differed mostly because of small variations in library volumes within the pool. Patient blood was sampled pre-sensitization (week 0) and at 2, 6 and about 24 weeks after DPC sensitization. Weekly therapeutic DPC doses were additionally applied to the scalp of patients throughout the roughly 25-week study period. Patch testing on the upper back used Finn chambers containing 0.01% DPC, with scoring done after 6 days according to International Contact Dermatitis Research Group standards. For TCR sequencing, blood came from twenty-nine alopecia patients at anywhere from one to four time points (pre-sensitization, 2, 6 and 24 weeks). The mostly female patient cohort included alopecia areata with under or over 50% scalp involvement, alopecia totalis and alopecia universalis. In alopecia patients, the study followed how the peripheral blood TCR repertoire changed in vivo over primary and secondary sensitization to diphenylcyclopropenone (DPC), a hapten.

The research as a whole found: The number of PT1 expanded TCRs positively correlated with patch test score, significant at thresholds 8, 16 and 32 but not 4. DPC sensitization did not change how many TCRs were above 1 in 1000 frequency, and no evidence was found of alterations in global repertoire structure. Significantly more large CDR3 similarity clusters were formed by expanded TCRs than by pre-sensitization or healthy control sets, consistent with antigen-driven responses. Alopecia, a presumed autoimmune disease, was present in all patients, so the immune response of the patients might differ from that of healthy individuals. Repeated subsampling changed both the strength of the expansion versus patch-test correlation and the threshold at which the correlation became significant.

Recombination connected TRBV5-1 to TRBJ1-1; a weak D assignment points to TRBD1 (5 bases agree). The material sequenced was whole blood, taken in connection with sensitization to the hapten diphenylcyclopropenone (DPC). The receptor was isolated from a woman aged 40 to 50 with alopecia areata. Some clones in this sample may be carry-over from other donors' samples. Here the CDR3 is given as CASSLVPGLNTEAFF. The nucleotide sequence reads TGCGCCAGCAGCTTGGTTCCGGGGCTGAACACTGAAGCTTTCTTT.